Each of the 12 T cell receptor beta chains below was sequenced from the same sample in a study of blood T cell repertoires in COVID-19. Sequencing used immunoSEQ multiplex PCR; TCRdb keeps in-frame clones, though not all of them. The data contain roughly 200,000 clones, 83% of them singletons. The sample comprised peripheral blood. These receptors originate from a man aged 35 to 55 with active or convalescent COVID-19.

The rearrangement joins TRBV7-9 to TRBJ1-2; TRBD1 might be the D (6 bases). The ends were cut back, 2 bases at V and 12 bases at J, with 16 bases in the middle. The CDR3 extends over 13 amino acids. Germline CDR1 is SEHNR and CDR2 is FQNEAQ (reference sequence). The CDR3 sequence: CASSLPQGRAHTF. The DNA for the CDR3 is TGTGCCAGCAGCTTACCGCAGGGGAGGGCGCACACCTTC.

Here the CDR3 reads CASSEGLTNNQPQHF. The CDR3 nucleotides are TGTGCCAGCAGTGAGGGACTGACGAATAATCAGCCCCAGCATTTT. The chain recombines TRBV6-1 with TRBJ1-5, with D perhaps TRBD1 (5 bases). V lost 3 bases to trimming and J lost 4 bases, with 13 bases between them. The germline V gene has CDR1 MNHNS and CDR2 SASEGT. The CDR3 is 15 residues long.

The J gene is TRBJ2-7, the V gene TRBV27, with 8 positions matching TRBD1. The V segment lost 0 bases and the J segment 4 bases; nucleotides outside the gene matches: 14. CDR1 and CDR2 from the germline V gene are MNHEY and SMNVEV (reference sequence). The CDR3 is 18 residues long. CDR3 nucleotides: TGTGCCAGCAGTTTATCAGTTCGTCGGACAGGGTTTTATTACGAGCAGTACTTC. The encoded protein is CASSLSVRRTGFYYEQYF.

The gene calls are TRBV12-5 and TRBJ2-3; tentative D call: TRBD1 (7 bases). Trimming removed 4 bases from V and 5 bases from J, with 16 bases in between. CDR1 and CDR2 (germline): LGHNT, FRNRAP. This CDR3 is 15 amino acids long. The CDR3 loop is CASGWRGQSVDTQYF. The CDR3 bases are TGTGCTAGTGGTTGGAGGGGACAGTCAGTAGATACGCAGTATTTT.

With regard to this clone: Other DNA sequences in the sample encode the same CDR3. Here the CDR3 reads CASSYPEENTEAFF. The CDR3 coding sequence is TGTGCCAGCAGTTACCCCGAGGAGAACACTGAAGCTTTCTTT. The chain employs TRBV6-6 and TRBJ1-1; D is ambiguous. The CDR3 runs to 14 residues. With 2 bases removed from V and 1 base from J, the gap between germline ends came to 8 bases. Germline V lookup: CDR1 MNHNY, CDR2 SVGAGI (reference sequence).

The chain couples TRBV28 to TRBJ1-1, with D maybe TRBD1 (6 bases). The CDR3 consists of 12 residues. With 5 bases removed from V and 8 bases from J, the gap between germline ends came to 12 bases. In germline, CDR1 is MDHEN, CDR2 SYDVKM. CDR3 DNA: TGTGCCAGCAGTGTGGGGGCCCCCGAAGCTTTCTTT. Translating it yields CASSVGAPEAFF.

This rearrangement joins TRBV2 to TRBJ1-6, with D possibly matching TRBD1 (5 bases). Trimming stripped 8 bases from V and 6 bases from J, with 11 bases between. The CDR3 covers 13 residues. From germline, CDR1 is SNHLY and CDR2 FYNNEI. DNA of the CDR3: TGTGCCAGCCAGCGACAGCTTAATTCACCCCTCCACTTT. Translation gives CASQRQLNSPLHF.

The DNA for the CDR3 is TGTGCCAGTAGTGTTAGGACAGGGGGCGGAAGCAATCAGCCCCAGCATTTT. Its translation: CASSVRTGGGSNQPQHF. V gene TRBV19 combines with J gene TRBJ1-5; TRBD1 agrees at 11 bases. The CDR3 consists of 17 residues. The V and J ends lost 5 bases and 1 base, in that order; junction bases with no gene match: 7. Germline V gives CDR1 LNHDA, CDR2 SQIVND (reference sequence).

The rearrangement uses TRBV29-1 and TRBJ2-4; the D gene is possibly TRBD1 (6 bases). Between the trimmed V and J ends, which lost 3 bases and 3 bases, there was a span of 9 bases. The CDR3 covers 13 residues. Germline-derived CDR1 and CDR2 are SQVTM and ANQGSEA. The CDR3 DNA follows: TGCAGCGTTGAGGGACACCGCAAAAACATTCAGTACTTC. It yields the protein CSVEGHRKNIQYF.

The chain joins TRBV6-5 to TRBJ1-2; D unclear. Trimming removed 7 bases at V and 1 base at J, with 4 bases between. This CDR3 has 11 amino acids. Germline V gene lookup returns CDR1 MNHEY and CDR2 SVGAGI. CDR3 loop: CASTNNYGYTF. DNA of the CDR3: TGTGCCAGCACCAATAACTATGGCTACACCTTC.

This chain connects TRBV11-1 to TRBJ1-2; D is unresolved. The V gene lost 3 bases and the J gene lost 2 bases, with 16 bases spanning the gap. Germline loops: CDR1 SGHAT, CDR2 FQDESV (reference sequence). The CDR3 extends over 16 amino acids. CDR3 bases: TGTGCCAGCAGCTTCACCCCGCCCCCAGAAAACTATGGCTACACCTTC. As protein: CASSFTPPPENYGYTF.

The chain uses TRBV7-2 and TRBJ2-6, with 10 bases matching TRBD1. The CDR3 is made up of 18 amino acids. J gave up 3 bases and V 4 bases, and 9 bases lay outside the gene matches. Germline CDR1 and CDR2: SGHTA and FQGNSA. CDR3 DNA: TGTGCCAGCAGCTCGCGGACAGGGGGGTTAGGTGGGGCCAACGTCCTGACTTTC. Its protein product is CASSSRTGGLGGANVLTF.